This T cell receptor (beta chain) stems from a study of blood T cell repertoires in COVID-19 (dated by TCRdb to 2020 to 2021). With regard to the full study: The collaborator samples originated in the United States, Italy and Spain and spanned the acute and convalescent phases of COVID-19. The prospective study material was composed of cDNA or gDNA derived from T cells, B-cell-depleted T cells, or PBMCs. The dataset comprised deeply sampled blood TCRbeta repertoires from subjects exposed to, actively infected with, or recovered from COVID-19. The repertoires were released in a freely available public database intended as a resource for research on the immune response to SARS-CoV-2. The samples were drawn from two sources: the first 160 participants of the ongoing ImmuneRACE study, and 1,254 subjects contributed by 6 global collaborators. The sample metadata nearly always contained a de-identified subject ID, COVID-19 status, age in years and sex. Where available, HLA class I and class II types were obtained from metadata supplied by the sample provider rather than from assay-based typing.

Per the germline V gene, SNHLY is the CDR1 and FYNNEI is the CDR2. CDR3 length: 15 amino acids, cysteine to phenylalanine. The read is trimmed to its CDR3 DNA, 45 bases read in frame from base 1. V is cut back by 2 bases and J by 4 bases, with 5 bases in the junction unmatched. Each collaborating institution followed its own protocols to collect whole blood in K2EDTA tubes. Collaborator samples were shipped for TCRbeta analysis as frozen whole blood, isolated PBMCs, or DNA extracted from either sample type. The immunoSEQ Assay, a bias-controlled multiplex PCR, was used to amplify TCRbeta CDR3 regions from genomic DNA. Per the authors' processing: The number of nucleated cells in each sample was estimated by amplification of reference gene primers within the assay. To quantify the absolute abundance of each unique TCRbeta CDR3 rearrangement, sequence reads were collapsed and filtered. Productive Simpson clonality was computed per sample as the square root of Simpson's diversity index over productive rearrangements. The immuneACCESS repertoire file appears here via TCRdb, limited to in-frame rearrangements. These files lack a portion of the clones; in checked studies, under half of the deficit traces to unresolved V genes, and the cause of the others is not known. Clone size and the V and J calls come from that table; the DNA yielded D and trimming. The sample data list 150,000 to 170,000 clones, and about 89% of these were observed just once. The ten top clones hold 0.5% to 0.6% of the sample.

Points the paper makes about the study in general: Clinical and demographic metadata were provided uncurated, with the amount varying by source and participant.

Remarks on this clone: Its binding antigen is unknown. No qualities accompany the bases; no much larger clone lies one base away.

Material for sequencing was peripheral blood. The TCR was taken from a man in his fifties or sixties with acute or convalescent COVID-19. The V gene is TRBV2 and the J gene is TRBJ2-7, and 10 junctional nucleotides match TRBD2. The DNA reads as follows: TGTGCCAGCAGTGAACTTAGCGGGAGGATATACGAGCAGTACTTC. It specifies CASSELSGRIYEQYF.